This entry features one T cell receptor beta chain sequence. These data originate in a study of blood T cell repertoires in COVID-19. The CDR3 totals 14 residues. Germline V CDR1 and CDR2: SGHRS, YFSETQ. The V end was cut by 0 bases, the J end by 1 base, with 7 bases between. Clones were sequenced by immunoSEQ multiplex PCR, and TCRdb holds only the in-frame ones, with some missing. The sample has approximately 190,000 clones, roughly nine tenths seen once. This TCR derives from a woman between 35 and 50 years old in a cohort exposed to, infected with or recovered from COVID-19 (not recorded which). The J gene is TRBJ1-1, the V gene TRBV5-1; D is undetermined. Material for sequencing was PBMCs or T cells enriched from blood (not recorded which). The CDR3 loop reads CASSLDTGNTEAFF. For the CDR3, the DNA is TGCGCCAGCAGCTTGGACACGGGGAACACTGAAGCTTTCTTT. Full variable domain (missing parts from reference TRBV5-1 and TRBJ1-1): KAGVTQTPRYLIKTRGQQVTLSCSPISGHRSVSWYQQTPGQGLQFLFEYFSETQRNKGNFPGRFSGRQFSNSRSEMNVSTLELGDSALYLCASSLDTGNTEAFFGQGTRLTVV.